The 18 T cell receptor beta chains given below trace back to one sample, sequenced in a study of OX40 agonist ivuxolimab in advanced cancers. Clones were sequenced by immunoSEQ multiplex PCR, and TCRdb holds only the in-frame ones, with some missing. Here the sample spans about 69,000 clones, approximately 80% being singletons. Material: CD4+ or CD8+ T cells sorted from blood, obtained in a trial of the OX40 agonist ivuxolimab. These receptors came from an adult with an advanced solid tumor such as melanoma, head and neck, liver or kidney cancer.

The V and J genes are TRBV11-2 and TRBJ2-5; D not certain. V lost 6 bases and J lost 5, with 22 bases in between. The CDR3 extends over 16 amino acids. From germline, CDR1 is SGHAT and CDR2 FQNNGV. CDR3 nucleotides: TGTGCCAGCAGTCGAGGAGAGACATCCCTGCGGGAGACCCAGTACTTC. Translation gives CASSRGETSLRETQYF. The full variable domain, completed using reference TRBV11-2 and TRBJ2-5, is EAGVAQSPRYKIIEKRQSVAFWCNPISGHATLYWYQQILGQGPKLLIQFQNNGVVDDSQLPKDRFSAERLKGVDSTLKIQPAKLEDSAVYLCASSRGETSLRETQYFGPGTRLLVL.

The V call is TRBV6-5, the J call TRBJ2-1; D is uncertain. This CDR3 has 15 residues. Trimming left V 6 bases short and J 0 bases short, with 12 bases between. Germline V CDR1 and CDR2: MNHEY, SVGAGI. This chain's CDR3 is CASRPTPSSYNEQFF. The DNA of the CDR3 is TGTGCCAGCAGACCGACACCAAGCTCCTACAATGAGCAGTTCTTC.

The V call is TRBV5-1, the J call TRBJ2-7, with TRBD2 identical over 10 bases. Per germline, CDR1 SGHRS and CDR2 YFSETQ. The CDR3 contains 19 residues. J was trimmed by 0 bases and V by 2 bases; bases with no gene match: 14. The CDR3 bases are TGCGCCAGCAGCTTTAGCTCTCCGGGACTAGCGCCGAGCTCCTACGAGCAGTACTTC. Translated: CASSFSSPGLAPSSYEQYF.

The chain has TRBV7-2 and TRBJ2-1, with a tentative D call TRBD1 (6 bases). CDR1 is SGHTA, CDR2 FQGNSA, per germline. The CDR3 sequence is 14 residues long. The V end lost 5 bases, the J end lost 0 bases, and 8 bases lay between the germline ends. The CDR3 sequence is CASSLRGSYNEQFF. The CDR3 region has the DNA TGTGCCAGCAGCCTCAGGGGCTCCTACAATGAGCAGTTCTTC.

This sequence joins TRBV6-1 and TRBJ1-2, with D perhaps matching TRBD1 (6 bases). The V end lost 5 bases, the J end lost 5 bases, and 15 bases lay between the germline ends. The CDR3 has 14 amino acids. The germline V gene encodes CDR1 MNHNS and CDR2 SASEGT. CDR3 nucleotides: TGTGCCAGCAGTACCTCGGGGGCAAGGTATGGCTACACCTTC. Protein product: CASSTSGARYGYTF.

This clone was detected once. The gene calls are TRBV27 and TRBJ1-1; D gene unclear. Germline lookup yields CDR1 MNHEY and CDR2 SMNVEV (reference sequence). The CDR3 runs 15 residues. Between the trimmed V and J ends, which lost 2 bases and 0 bases, there was a span of 10 bases. CDR3 in amino acids: CASSLGKPMNTEAFF. The DNA of the CDR3 is TGTGCCAGCAGTTTAGGAAAACCGATGAACACTGAAGCTTTCTTT.

The chain recombines TRBV4-1 with TRBJ2-3; 10 positions match TRBD1. The CDR3 runs to 17 residues. The V segment lost 1 base and the J segment 6 bases; nucleotides outside the gene matches: 10. The germline V gene has CDR1 MGHRA and CDR2 YSYEKL. DNA of the CDR3: TGCGCCAGCAGCCAAGCCCCAGACAGGGGGCGCTTTGATACGCAGTATTTT. Its translation is CASSQAPDRGRFDTQYF.

The J gene is TRBJ1-3, the V gene TRBV19; D call uncertain. V was clipped by 4 bases and J by 4 bases, with 17 bases between them. The CDR3 consists of 16 residues. Germline CDR1 is LNHDA and CDR2 is SQIVND (reference sequence). Written as DNA, the CDR3 is TGTGCCAGTAGTACCCAAGTGAGTTTGGGAGGAAACACCATATATTTT. Translating it yields CASSTQVSLGGNTIYF.

The chain has TRBV28 and TRBJ2-4, with TRBD1 as a possible D gene (5 bases). There are 16 residues in the CDR3. Germline assignment: CDR1 MDHEN and CDR2 SYDVKM. The germline V and J ends were trimmed by 6 bases and 0 bases, with 15 bases remaining between them. CDR3 sequence (DNA): TGTGCCAGCAGCCGAAGGGGATTGGCAGCCAAAAACATTCAGTACTTC. Amino acid sequence: CASSRRGLAAKNIQYF.

This clone was recorded only once. The chain uses TRBV5-1 and TRBJ2-7; weak D call: TRBD1 (6 bases). V lost 3 bases to trimming and J lost 1 base, with 8 bases between them. The CDR3 has 13 residues. In germline, CDR1 is SGHRS, CDR2 YFSETQ. CDR3 amino acids: CASSSGQSYEQYF. Written as DNA, the CDR3 is TGCGCCAGCAGCTCTGGACAGTCCTACGAGCAGTACTTC.

The V call is TRBV5-1, the J call TRBJ2-2, with TRBD1 identical over 7 bases. Germline V gene data show CDR1 as SGHRS and CDR2 as YFSETQ. This CDR3 region has 15 residues. The J segment lost 6 bases and the V segment lost 4 bases, leaving 9 bases of the junction unmatched. The CDR3 is CASSPGDREAGELFF. The CDR3 coding sequence is TGCGCCAGCAGCCCAGGGGACAGAGAGGCCGGGGAGCTGTTTTTT.

The chain combines TRBV5-1 with TRBJ1-2, with D uncertain. The CDR3 loop spans 13 amino acids. CDR1 and CDR2 from the germline V gene are SGHRS and YFSETQ. V was shortened by 5 bases and J by 7 bases, with 15 bases between the two germline ends. The DNA of the CDR3 is TGCGCCAGCAGGGACGACGGACTCCCTGGCTACACCTTC. This sequence encodes CASRDDGLPGYTF.

This clone was counted ten times or more. The chain recombines TRBV5-1 with TRBJ1-1; D unclear. From germline, CDR1 is SGHRS and CDR2 YFSETQ. V lost 0 bases to trimming and J lost 1 base, with 7 bases between them. This CDR3 has 14 amino acids. CDR3 loop: CASSLERGNTEAFF. Written as DNA, the CDR3 is TGCGCCAGCAGCTTGGAGCGGGGGAACACTGAAGCTTTCTTT.

The chain carries TRBV4-1 and TRBJ1-3; D is ambiguous. V lost 5 bases and J lost 8, with 13 bases in between. CDR1 MGHRA and CDR2 YSYEKL come from the germline V gene. This CDR3 comprises 13 residues. This chain's CDR3 is CASSAGLFDTIYF. The DNA of the CDR3 is TGCGCCAGCAGCGCCGGGCTTTTCGACACCATATATTTT.

This rearrangement joins TRBV6-1 to TRBJ1-2, with D tentatively TRBD1 (6 bases). The V gene's germline CDR1 is MNHNS and CDR2 SASEGT. The CDR3 is made up of 11 amino acids. V lost 9 bases and J 7 bases, leaving 12 bases between the germline ends. The CDR3 is CASGDTSGYTF. CDR3 nucleotide sequence: TGTGCCAGTGGGGACACCTCTGGCTACACCTTC.

The J gene is TRBJ2-2, the V gene TRBV2; the match to TRBD1 covers 9 bases. This CDR3 is 16 amino acids long. CDR1 and CDR2 from the germline V gene are SNHLY and FYNNEI. V shed 4 bases and J 4 bases; nucleotides not matched to a gene: 7. The CDR3, as DNA: TGTGCCAGCAGTGGGGGGTACAGGGGGCCCACCGGGGAGCTGTTTTTT. Protein sequence: CASSGGYRGPTGELFF.

The chain couples TRBV19 to TRBJ1-4; no reliable D call. V was pared by 6 bases and J by 4 bases, with 12 bases between. The germline V gene has CDR1 LNHDA and CDR2 SQIVND (reference sequence). The length of the CDR3 is 14 residues. CDR3 loop: CASRRSALNEKLFF. CDR3 nucleotide sequence: TGTGCCAGTAGGAGGTCGGCACTTAATGAAAAACTGTTTTTT.

This chain joins TRBV7-2 and TRBJ2-1; perhaps TRBD2 as D (7 bases). The CDR3 consists of 15 residues. The germline gives CDR1 SGHTA, CDR2 FQGNSA. V lost 1 base and J lost 5, with 12 bases in between. This CDR3 reads CASSLVGGPNNEQFF. In DNA form, the CDR3 reads TGTGCCAGCAGCTTAGTCGGGGGGCCTAACAATGAGCAGTTCTTC.